Listed here are 12 T cell receptor beta chains from one sample, sequenced in a study of blood T cells in healthy people across ages. A second 7 to 11 cycle PCR used barcoded and J-beta primers. TCRdb processed the 5' RACE reads anew with MiXCR; each CDR3 protein has one entry. This sample has approximately 600,000 distinct CDR3 sequences, with approximately 50% found just once. The sample taken for sequencing was blood. These receptors all stem from a man in his sixties in good health.

The chain uses TRBV12-5 and TRBJ2-3; TRBD1 matches 7 bases. Germline lookup yields CDR1 LGHNT and CDR2 FRNRAP. CDR3 size: 15 residues. The V and J ends lost 6 bases and 4 bases, in that order; junction bases with no gene match: 10. CDR3 DNA: TGTGCTAGTGGGCGAGGACAGGCTGGTGCAGATACGCAGTATTTT. This translates into CASGRGQAGADTQYF.

This clonotype was found once. In nucleotides, the CDR3 is TGTGCCACTTGGACAGTTCTCTCCTACAATGAGCAGTTCTTC. Translating it yields CATWTVLSYNEQFF. The V gene is TRBV6-2 or TRBV6-3, the J gene TRBJ2-1; perhaps TRBD1 as D (6 bases). The CDR3 runs 14 residues. Trimming shortened V by 10 bases and J by 0 bases, and 13 bases separated the two germline ends. The germline CDR1 and CDR2 sequences are MNHEY and SVGEGT.

This clonotype was observed a few times. This chain connects TRBV7-2 to TRBJ2-1, with TRBD1 as a possible D gene (6 bases). Trimming cost V 1 base and J 7 bases, with 17 bases left between them. The CDR3 consists of 16 residues. Germline CDR1 is SGHTA and CDR2 is FQGNSA. The DNA for the CDR3 is TGTGCCAGCAGCTTAGGATGGGGGCGAGGTAGGAATGAGCAGTTCTTC. This encodes CASSLGWGRGRNEQFF.

This clonotype occurred a few times. The chain uses TRBV2 and TRBJ1-2; D gene uncertain. This CDR3 is 12 amino acids long. Per the germline V gene, CDR1 is SNHLY and CDR2 is FYNNEI. V lost 7 bases and J lost 8, with 14 bases in between. In DNA, the CDR3 is TGTGCCAGCAATACAGAGGCGGTGGGCTACACCTTC. It translates to CASNTEAVGYTF.

The chain carries TRBV4-1 and TRBJ1-5; no reliable D call. The CDR3 runs to 13 residues. In germline, CDR1 is MGHRA, CDR2 YSYEKL. V shed 3 bases and J shed 1 base, with 4 bases lying between them. The CDR3 is CASSQSSNQPQHF. CDR3 nucleotide sequence: TGCGCCAGCAGCCAGAGCAGCAATCAGCCCCAGCATTTT.

The chain carries TRBV12-3 or TRBV12-4 and TRBJ2-3; D remains ambiguous. Deletions cut 4 bases from V and 0 bases from J, with 5 bases between. This CDR3 has 13 amino acids. The DNA of the CDR3 is TGTGCCAGCAGTTATCAGAGCACAGATACGCAGTATTTT. Amino acids: CASSYQSTDTQYF.

The rearrangement joins TRBV3-1 to TRBJ2-2; D unclear. Per the germline V gene, CDR1 is LGHDT and CDR2 is YNNKEL (reference sequence). This CDR3 is built from 13 residues. Trimming removed 3 bases at V and 6 bases at J, with 8 bases between. The DNA for the CDR3 is TGTGCCAGCAGCCAGTCCGACCCCGGGGAGCTGTTTTTT. The encoded protein is CASSQSDPGELFF.

The chain joins TRBV9 to TRBJ2-7, with D possibly being TRBD2 (6 bases). V lost 0 bases and J 2 bases, leaving 9 bases between the germline ends. The CDR3 is 14 residues long. Germline loops: CDR1 SGDLS, CDR2 YYNGEE. This CDR3 reads CASSVGGVPYEQYF. The CDR3 DNA follows: TGTGCCAGCAGCGTAGGGGGGGTTCCCTACGAGCAGTACTTC.

The sample holds a few counts of this clonotype. CDR3 bases: TGTGCCAGCAGTCAACTAGCGGGGGGAGAGACCCAGTACTTC. Translating it yields CASSQLAGGETQYF. V gene TRBV12-3 or TRBV12-4 combines with J gene TRBJ2-5; TRBD2 agrees at 12 bases. J lost 4 bases, V lost 5 bases, and 2 bases had no gene match. The CDR3 is 14 amino acids.

This clonotype was seen only a few times. This chain links TRBV6-5 with TRBJ2-1; D is unclear. V lost 6 bases to trimming and J lost 0 bases, with 12 bases between them. The germline CDR1 and CDR2 sequences are MNHEY and SVGAGI. The CDR3 is made up of 15 amino acids. Here the CDR3 reads CASRKDVGSYNEQFF. The CDR3 DNA follows: TGTGCCAGCAGAAAAGACGTCGGCTCCTACAATGAGCAGTTCTTC.

This chain links TRBV6-5 with TRBJ2-7, with TRBD1 identical over 7 bases. CDR1 and CDR2 from the germline V gene are MNHEY and SVGAGI. With V trimmed by 7 bases and J by 1 base, 7 bases remained unmatched. CDR3 length: 14 residues. The CDR3 protein is CASNLGGGSYEQYF. CDR3 sequence (DNA): TGTGCCAGCAACCTAGGGGGCGGATCCTACGAGCAGTACTTC.

The V and J genes are TRBV6-1 and TRBJ2-7; D possibly corresponds to TRBD1 (5 bases). Trimming removed 2 bases from V and 6 bases from J, with 14 bases in between. The CDR3 length is 14 residues. Germline assignment: CDR1 MNHNS and CDR2 SASEGT. In DNA form, the CDR3 reads TGTGCCAGCAGTGAAAGGGGAAGGGGTATCGAGCAGTACTTC. This codes for CASSERGRGIEQYF.